The clone carrying this T cell receptor beta chain came up once. The antigen remains unidentified. CDR3 length equals 14 residues. CDR1 and CDR2 from the germline V gene are SEHNR and FQNEAQ (reference sequence). V was pared by 4 bases and J by 2 bases, with 12 bases between. The protocol was immunoSEQ multiplex PCR, while the TCRdb copy is restricted to in-frame clones and leaves out a portion. Among 150,000 to 180,000 clones, 80% to 90% were seen once, and the ten largest hold 5.5% to 6%. The data belong to a study of T cell responses to AZD1222 COVID-19 vaccine. Whole-study results and caveats: Reportedly, close to half of spike-specific TCRs are directed against unmutated variant regions. CD4 TCRs covered the whole spike, strongest at regions 160-218 and 743-854.

This receptor was taken from an adult in good health. Specimen: peripheral blood, collected on day 0 of MenACWY control vaccination. V is TRBV7-9 and J is TRBJ2-7, with D unresolved. The CDR3 DNA reads as TGTGCCAGCAGCTGGGTAACCAGCACCTACGAGCAGTACTTC. Protein sequence: CASSWVTSTYEQYF.